This is a list of T cell receptor beta chains from one sample in a study of CD8+ T cells in alopecia areata. The data were produced by immunoSEQ multiplex PCR, yet TCRdb's version contains in-frame clones alone and is incomplete. Here the sample spans about 100,000 clones, 45% to 60% being singletons. The sample consisted of NKG2D-low CD8+ T cells sorted from blood. These receptors all stem from a human donor with alopecia areata. CDR3s leave out the opening cysteine and the closing phenylalanine or tryptophan. Part of the rows lack a size; the others show once, few, many or a class for expanded clones.

J	V	size	CDR3
TRBJ1-5	TRBV27	once	ASSSRQGAGQPQH
TRBJ2-1	TRBV7-9	.	ATDGLAGGIAYNEQF
TRBJ1-5	TRBV10-2	.	ASSESRQPQH
TRBJ1-2	TRBV9	once	ASSTRGYGYT
TRBJ2-3	TRBV13	few	ASSLERRRSDTQY
TRBJ2-7	TRBV27	.	ASSSGRAATYEQY
TRBJ1-5	TRBV7-9	.	ASSLARTGYPQPQH
TRBJ1-5	TRBV13	.	ASSLGTGGGQPQH
TRBJ1-5	TRBV29-1	.	SVGWRQDQPQH
TRBJ2-7	TRBV27	.	ASSSLTTGGDYEQY
TRBJ1-1	TRBV2	.	ASYRTGRTEAF
TRBJ2-7	TRBV2	.	ASSGDGYSYEQY
.	TRBV27	.	ASSSTGYNSYEQY
TRBJ1-4	TRBV6-5	.	ASSYSDSAEKLF
TRBJ2-7	TRBV7-8	many	ASSIQAGSLYEQY